This T cell receptor (beta chain) was profiled in a study of blood T cells in healthy people across ages (dated by TCRdb to 2014 to 2015). In the study overall: In model experiments, template switching captured roughly one uniquely barcoded TCR beta cDNA molecule for every two T cells. The donors were split into four age groups: young (average around 15 years), middle-aged (39), aged (over 55) and long-lived (approximately 80). Age-related changes in TCR beta repertoire diversity were measured in the study by deep sequencing normalized with unique cDNA molecular identifiers. The study analyzed two additional independent replicas of 1 million unique cDNA reads from the same blood draw for two donors, one aged 18 to 29 and one aged 80 or older. Beyond this particular receptor, the publication reports: Since profiling was done on bulk unsorted PBMCs, naive and antigen-experienced compartments could not be conclusively compared. As age increased, observed TCR beta diversity per million T cells dropped in a roughly linear way, and a significant reduction was already evident by age about 40. There was a strong correlation between observed TCR beta diversity and the percentage of naive T cells measured by flow cytometry. Compared with the aged group, more naive CD4+ T cells, fewer expanded clones and increased TCR diversity were shown by the long-lived group, suggesting age selection. Donor CMV infection status was unknown, potentially confounding age-related changes in expanded clonotypes. Total diversity estimates from one million sequenced T cells were considered lower bounds and underestimates.

As concerns this clonotype: Its antigen target is currently unknown. Base quality data are lacking; no much larger clone is found one base away.

Library preparation was by 5' RACE. Instrument on record: Illumina HiSeq 2500. A second PCR of roughly 7 to 11 cycles was performed with a sample-barcoded 5' primer and a J-beta primer mix. A unique molecular identifier was introduced onto each TCR beta cDNA molecule by a template-switch 5' adaptor carrying 12 random nucleotides. At least 2.5 million CDR3-containing paired-end reads were obtained from each sample. The Mint cDNA synthesis kit, primed by a TRBC-specific oligonucleotide, was used to synthesize first-strand cDNA from all RNA. All cDNA was treated with uracil-DNA glycosylase and then went through a first 18-cycle PCR with the universal primers M1SS and BC2_uni_R. Turning to the authors' computational methods: Normalization of each sample was performed by random selection of 1 million high-quality reads, each carrying a distinct molecular identifier. Instead of being binned into consensus sequences, reads that shared molecular identifiers were thrown out. MiTCR, run with a Q25 quality threshold and the strictest error-elimination algorithm, handled CDR3 identification, clonotype clustering and error correction. A nonparametric unseen species model using Euler transformation provided a lower-bound estimate of total TCR beta diversity. TCRdb's own reprocessing of the public reads used fastp at Q25 and MiXCR and kept productive beta chains. Rows are unified per CDR3 protein, each entry keeping the most common DNA and genes. The V and J calls come from TCRdb's annotation, not from the publication. Here the sample has over 500,000 distinct CDR3 sequences; around a quarter occur a single time. Over 3.5% of the sample comes from the top ten.

The donors were roughly 40 Caucasian individuals from Russia, aged roughly 6 to 100 years, who were systemically healthy. Each donor gave around 9.5 milliliters of peripheral blood, collected into EDTA-treated Vacutainer tubes. Ficoll-Paque density-gradient centrifugation was used to isolate PBMCs, with at least 6.5 million per sample. Total RNA was extracted from PBMCs with Trizol reagent, with at least 5.5 micrograms obtained per sample. The percentages of naive CD45RAhigh/CD27high T cells were determined by flow cytometry on a PBMC aliquot from every donor. This sample also appeared in a second study, on T cells of mothers and their children. The second study's paper adds: Nine systemically healthy Caucasian individuals, comprising three mothers and their six children, were included as donors. cDNA synthesis used all of the extracted RNA, with 1.5 ug of RNA in each 15 ul reaction. In the second PCR, sample barcodes and 2-4 random nucleotides were introduced via the M1S primer. Over 8.5 million TCR beta CDR3 reads came from each mother, compared with several million reads from each child. Thymic selection shapes the output of TCR recombination in a similar way in related and unrelated pairs, and inherited differences have a minor effect. Normalized repertoire overlap in related mother-child pairs was always slightly higher than in unrelated mother-child pairs, but the difference was never significant. No persistent microchimeric T cell clones were found, with a detection sensitivity of 85 to 100 clones per million clonotypes. Deep NGS was used in the study to compare the TCR beta repertoires of mothers and children and to look for features that separate related mother-child pairs from unrelated individuals. The mean age was about 40 +/- 4 years for the mothers and approximately 11 +/- 4 years for the children. After adapter ligation with NEBNext reagents, the libraries were sequenced on Illumina HiSeq 2000 with 100+100 nt paired-end reads. To prevent cross-contamination, the mother and child libraries were prepared one month apart and sequenced in separate runs. For each donor, between about 450,000 and 2,300,000 distinct TCR beta clonotypes were identified. Naive TCR beta clonotypes were estimated from low-frequency clonotypes matched to each donor's FACS-determined naive share, without sorting.

What was sequenced was blood. This clonotype was obtained from a boy between 2 and 10 years old in good health.

The DNA sequence follows: TGTGCCAGTAGTATTTCCTCAGGGAAAGGTGAAAAACTGTTTTTT. Its amino acids are CASSISSGKGEKLFF. The rearrangement joined TRBV19 to TRBJ1-4, and TRBD1 may be the D gene, going by 5 matching bases. From the cysteine up to the phenylalanine, the CDR3 has a length of 15 residues. Only the CDR3 part of the read is kept: 45 bases, read in frame from the first base. CDR1 is given as LNHDA and CDR2 as SQIVND, both from the germline V gene (reference sequence). V lost 3 bases and J lost 7 bases; the stretch between them is 15 bases long.